This entry lists 6 T cell receptor beta chains sequenced from one sample in a study of blood T cell repertoires in COVID-19. TCRdb's copy holds only in-frame clones and misses some; the assay was immunoSEQ multiplex PCR. Of roughly 80,000 clones listed, approximately 80% were seen once; the top ten hold around 13%. Source material: peripheral blood. These receptors came from a human donor in a cohort sampled during active COVID-19.

Of note for this clone: Mismatch with germline at one junction end may stem from a read error. The CDR3 sequence is CASSNQPGQLNQPQHF. The CDR3 DNA reads TGTGCCAGTAGCAACCAACCGGGACAGCTCAATCAACCCCAGCATTTT. The chain couples TRBV19 to TRBJ1-5; 7 positions match TRBD1. This CDR3 comprises 16 residues. The germline CDR1 and CDR2 sequences are LNHDA and SQIVND (reference sequence).

This clone was observed a few times. CDR3 amino acids: CASRPRREETQYF. The CDR3 DNA reads TGTGCCAGCAGACCTCGGAGGGAAGAGACCCAGTACTTC. The chain employs TRBV7-8 and TRBJ2-5; perhaps TRBD2 as D (6 bases). From germline, CDR1 is SGHVS and CDR2 FQNEAQ. The CDR3 is 13 residues long. Deletions cut 6 bases from V and 3 bases from J, with 11 bases between. The whole variable domain, remainder taken from reference TRBV7-8 and TRBJ2-5, is GAGVSQSPRYKVAKRGQDVALRCDPISGHVSLFWYQQALGQGPEFLTYFQNEAQLDKSGLPSDRFFAERPEGSVSTLKIQRTQQEDSAVYLCASRPRREETQYFGPGTRLLVL.

The chain employs TRBV11-2 and TRBJ2-1; 9 nucleotides match TRBD2. Unmatched junction bases numbered 1, after V lost 1 base and J lost 3 bases. The CDR3 has 15 amino acids. Germline CDR1 and CDR2: SGHAT and FQNNGV. In nucleotides, the CDR3 is TGTGCCAGCAGCTTAGCTAGCGGGGTCTACAATGAGCAGTTCTTC. It specifies CASSLASGVYNEQFF.

The V and J genes are TRBV29-1 and TRBJ1-2, with D hard to call. Germline lookup yields CDR1 SQVTM and CDR2 ANQGSEA. CDR3 length: 11 amino acids. The CDR3 spells CTARHNYGYTF. The CDR3 DNA is TGCACGGCCAGACATAACTATGGCTACACCTTC.

The chain recombines TRBV2 with TRBJ1-2; D gene ambiguous. The V gene lost 0 bases and the J gene lost 8 bases, with 10 bases spanning the gap. CDR1 SNHLY and CDR2 FYNNEI come from the germline V gene. The length of the CDR3 is 13 residues. This CDR3 is CASSEARSRGYTF. For the CDR3, the DNA is TGTGCCAGCAGTGAAGCGCGGTCACGGGGCTACACCTTC.

The chain employs TRBV2 and TRBJ1-5; D not resolved. The CDR3 has 14 residues. The germline CDR1 and CDR2 sequences are SNHLY and FYNNEI. Trimming stripped 6 bases from V and 0 bases from J, with 9 bases between. The CDR3 region has the DNA TGTGCCAGCAGGAGTATATATAGCAATCAGCCCCAGCATTTT. This encodes CASRSIYSNQPQHF.